Described below is a single T cell receptor (beta chain) sequence and its context. Original data processing: For nucleated cells, counts were estimated from reference gene primer amplification. The data were produced by immunoSEQ multiplex PCR, yet TCRdb's version contains in-frame clones alone and is incomplete. V, J and clone size reflect that table, while D and trimming were determined from the DNA. The table has tens of thousands of clones, 80% to 90% seen once. The entry originates in a study of blood T cell repertoires in COVID-19. Study context: Sites in the United States, Italy and Spain provided acute and convalescent COVID-19 samples. The analysed material was cDNA or gDNA that came from T cells, B-cell-depleted T cells, or PBMCs.

The CDR3 consists of 13 residues. Germline CDR1 and CDR2: MNHEY and SVGAGI. V lost 6 bases to trimming and J lost 4 bases, with 12 bases between them. The chain joins TRBV6-5 to TRBJ1-2, with D maybe TRBD1 (5 bases). Sequencing was performed on peripheral blood. The origin of this receptor is a woman of 80 years or more with active COVID-19. CDR3 nucleotides: TGTGCCAGCAGGATAGCGGGGACCTATGGCTACACCTTC. Translated: CASRIAGTYGYTF.